A single sample gave rise to the 4 T cell receptor beta chains below, sequenced in a study of beta chain features in type 1 diabetes. TCRB transcripts that were expressed got sequenced, as all of the isolated RNA had been reverse transcribed. TCRdb's table, derived via immunoSEQ multiplex PCR, lists solely in-frame clones and lacks some. Of hundreds of thousands of clones listed, approximately 16% are singletons. Findings and caveats of the study: A moderate, significant TCRB CDR3 shortening appeared in type 1 diabetes across four CD4+ subsets.

Antigens of these TCRs are unknown. The sample taken for sequencing was naive CD4+ T cells from blood. Receptors were obtained from a man younger than 35 with type 1 diabetes.

This clone turned up a few times. The V and J genes are TRBV30 and TRBJ1-5; D might be TRBD1 (6 bases). In germline, CDR1 is GTSNPN, CDR2 SVGIG (reference sequence). The CDR3 sequence is 14 residues long. The V end lost 0 bases, the J end lost 3 bases, and 9 bases lay between the germline ends. CDR3 residues: CAWSVMGANQPQHF. DNA for the CDR3: TGTGCCTGGAGTGTTATGGGGGCCAATCAGCCCCAGCATTTT.

This clone has just a few counts. The J gene is TRBJ1-1, the V gene TRBV5-4, with unresolved D. V shed 5 bases and J shed 1 base, with 9 bases lying between them. The germline V gene encodes CDR1 SGHNT and CDR2 YYREEE (reference sequence). This CDR3 is 13 amino acids long. The CDR3 bases are TGTGCCAGCAGTAAAGTAGAGAACACTGAAGCTTTCTTT. It is translated as CASSKVENTEAFF.

The gene calls are TRBV9 and TRBJ2-2, with 8 bases lining up with TRBD1. Germline CDR1 reads SGDLS; CDR2 reads YYNGEE. The CDR3 has 14 amino acids. J was trimmed by 10 bases and V by 2 bases; bases with no gene match: 7. The CDR3: CASSVGQAEVELFF. In DNA form, the CDR3 reads TGTGCCAGCAGCGTGGGACAGGCTGAGGTGGAGCTGTTTTTT.

V usage is TRBV5-1 and J usage is TRBJ2-1; 9 nucleotides line up with TRBD1. This CDR3 region has 14 residues. Trimming at V came to 4 bases and at J to 9 bases, leaving 8 bases not matched to a gene. Germline CDR1 is SGHRS and CDR2 is YFSETQ. The DNA for the CDR3 is TGCGCCAGCAGCATGGGACAGGGCAGGGGTGAGCAGTTCTTC. It encodes CASSMGQGRGEQFF.